Listed here is a single T cell receptor (beta chain). The target antigen is unknown. These data originate in a study of T cell responses to AZD1222 COVID-19 vaccine. Sequencing was performed with immunoSEQ multiplex PCR; in TCRdb, only in-frame clones are kept and a portion is missing. The table includes around 84,000 clones, roughly 87% detected once. Study-level findings and limits: No repertoire was sampled before or during the peak T cell response, only after it. At 160-218 and 743-854, vaccine-associated CD4 TCRs were dominant, and they spanned spike.

The CDR3 is made up of 16 amino acids. Trimming cost V 7 bases and J 1 base, with 18 bases left between them. In germline, CDR1 is LNHDA, CDR2 SQIVND (reference sequence). The sequenced sample was peripheral blood, obtained on day 0 of AZD1222 vaccination. The chain carries TRBV19 and TRBJ2-3; tentatively, D is TRBD1 or TRBD2 (6 bases each). This receptor was taken from an adult in good health. The CDR3 DNA reads as TGTGCCAGTACCGAAGGGGGGAGGCGCGGCACAGATACGCAGTATTTT. Amino acid sequence: CASTEGGRRGTDTQYF.